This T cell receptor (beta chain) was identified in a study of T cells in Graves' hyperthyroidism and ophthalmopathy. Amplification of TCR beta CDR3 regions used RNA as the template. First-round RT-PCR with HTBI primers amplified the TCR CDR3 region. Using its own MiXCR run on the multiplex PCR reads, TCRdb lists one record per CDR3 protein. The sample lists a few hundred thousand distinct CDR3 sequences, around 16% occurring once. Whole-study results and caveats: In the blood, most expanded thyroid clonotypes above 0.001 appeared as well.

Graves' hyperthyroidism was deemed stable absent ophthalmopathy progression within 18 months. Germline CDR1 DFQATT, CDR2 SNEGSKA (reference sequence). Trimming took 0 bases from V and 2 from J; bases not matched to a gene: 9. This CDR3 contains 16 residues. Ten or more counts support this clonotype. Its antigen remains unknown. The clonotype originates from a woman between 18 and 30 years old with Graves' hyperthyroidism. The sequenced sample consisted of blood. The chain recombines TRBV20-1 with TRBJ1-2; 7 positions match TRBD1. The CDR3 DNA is TGCAGTGCTAGAGATAGTCGGCAGGGGGGAAACTATGGCTACACCTTC. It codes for CSARDSRQGGNYGYTF.